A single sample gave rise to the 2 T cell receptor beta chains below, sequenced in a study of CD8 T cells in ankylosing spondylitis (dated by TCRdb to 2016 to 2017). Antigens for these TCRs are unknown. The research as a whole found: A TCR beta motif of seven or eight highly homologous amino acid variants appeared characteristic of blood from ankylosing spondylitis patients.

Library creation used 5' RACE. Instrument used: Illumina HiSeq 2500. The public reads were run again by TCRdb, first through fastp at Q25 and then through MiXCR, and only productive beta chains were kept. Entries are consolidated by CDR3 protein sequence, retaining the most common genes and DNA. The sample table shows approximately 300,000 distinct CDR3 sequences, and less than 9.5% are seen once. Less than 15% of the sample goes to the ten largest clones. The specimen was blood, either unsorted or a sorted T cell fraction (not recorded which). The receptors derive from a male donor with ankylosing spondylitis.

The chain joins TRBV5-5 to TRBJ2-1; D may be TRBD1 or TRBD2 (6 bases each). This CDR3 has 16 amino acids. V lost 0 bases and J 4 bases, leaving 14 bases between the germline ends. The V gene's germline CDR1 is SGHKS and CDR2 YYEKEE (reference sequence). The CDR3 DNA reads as TGTGCCAGCAGCTTGGGACCCGGAGGGGGATACAATGAGCAGTTCTTC. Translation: CASSLGPGGGYNEQFF.

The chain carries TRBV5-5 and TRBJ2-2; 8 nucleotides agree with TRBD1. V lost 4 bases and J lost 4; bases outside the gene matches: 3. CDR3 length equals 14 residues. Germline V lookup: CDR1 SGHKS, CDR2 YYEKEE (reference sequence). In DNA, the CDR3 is TGTGCCAGCAGCACACAGGGGGTCACCGGGGAGCTGTTTTTT. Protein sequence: CASSTQGVTGELFF.